The rows below give T cell receptor beta chains drawn from one sample of a study of technical replicates of blood from several donors. Produced via immunoSEQ multiplex PCR; TCRdb's table is partial and in-frame only. The data contain 80,000 or so clones, almost 96% of them singletons. The sample comprised T cells isolated from PBMCs. The receptors come from a human donor in good health. The CDR3 runs from the conserved cysteine through the conserved F or W. Each record gives: V gene, J gene, D gene, clone size, CDR3 protein, CDR3 DNA. A D gene is named only where the DNA matches it firmly. The size field is filled for only some rows; it gives once, few, many or a size class.

TRBV30,TRBJ1-5,.,.,CAWGTGSNQPQHF,TGTGCCTGGGGCACGGGGAGCAATCAGCCCCAGCATTTT
TRBV11-3,TRBJ1-1,.,.,CASSLDHLQGTEAFF,TGTGCCAGCAGCTTAGATCATTTACAGGGAACCGAAGCTTTCTTT
TRBV19,TRBJ1-5,TRBD1,.,CASSMPGQYQPQHF,TGTGCCAGTAGTATGCCGGGACAGTATCAGCCCCAGCATTTT
TRBV5-1,TRBJ2-1,TRBD2,.,CASSRPGTSANNEQFF,TGCGCCAGCAGCCGACCAGGGACTAGCGCCAACAATGAGCAGTTCTTC
TRBV6-5,TRBJ2-1,TRBD2,.,CASSLAGGPYNEQFF,TGTGCCAGCAGCTTAGCGGGAGGGCCTTACAATGAGCAGTTCTTC
TRBV6-5,TRBJ2-3,.,.,CASSTERGTDTQYF,TGTGCCAGCAGTACTGAGCGGGGCACAGATACGCAGTATTTT
TRBV7-9,TRBJ2-5,.,.,CASSLAGPSQETQYF,TGTGCCAGCAGCTTGGCGGGACCCTCCCAAGAGACCCAGTACTTC
TRBV9,TRBJ1-1,.,.,CASSVLTRDDEAFF,TGTGCCAGCAGCGTATTAACGAGGGATGATGAAGCTTTCTTT
TRBV4-2,TRBJ2-3,TRBD2,.,CASSQDLWLSGSSTDTQYF,TGTGCCAGCAGCCAAGATCTTTGGCTTAGCGGGAGTAGTACAGATACGCAGTATTTT
TRBV7-6,TRBJ2-2,.,.,CASSLVTGLNTGELFF,TGTGCCAGCAGCTTAGTTACAGGATTGAACACCGGGGAGCTGTTTTTT
TRBV30,TRBJ2-5,.,.,CAWSGGVSETQYF,TGTGCCTGGAGTGGCGGGGTCTCAGAGACCCAGTACTTC
TRBV29-1,TRBJ2-3,TRBD2,.,CSVDGLAGEGTGTDTQYF,TGCAGCGTTGATGGACTAGCGGGAGAAGGGACTGGCACAGATACGCAGTATTTT
TRBV28,TRBJ1-2,.,once,CASSSGVTYGYTF,TGTGCCAGCAGTTCGGGGGTAACCTATGGCTACACCTTC
TRBV30,TRBJ2-7,.,.,CAWSGGEPYEQYF,TGTGCCTGGAGTGGGGGGGAGCCCTACGAGCAGTACTTC
TRBV5-1,TRBJ2-1,TRBD1,.,CASSLKQGVYNEQFF,TGCGCCAGCAGCTTGAAACAGGGGGTCTACAATGAGCAGTTCTTC
TRBV7-9,TRBJ2-1,TRBD2,once,CASSPRALAGGREQFF,TGTGCCAGCAGCCCCCGGGCTCTAGCGGGAGGGCGTGAGCAGTTCTTC
TRBV9,TRBJ2-1,TRBD2,.,CASSVLWTSGSIEQFF,TGTGCCAGCAGCGTACTGTGGACTAGCGGGAGCATTGAGCAGTTCTTC
TRBV6-5,TRBJ2-7,.,once,CATSERANSYEQYF,TGTGCCACCAGCGAGCGGGCTAATTCCTACGAGCAGTACTTC
TRBV2,TRBJ2-4,TRBD2,.,CASEREFAANIQYF,TGTGCCTCGGAGCGGGAGTTTGCGGCAAACATTCAGTACTTC
TRBV5-6,TRBJ2-5,.,.,CASSFDSPWETQYF,TGTGCCAGCAGCTTCGACAGCCCATGGGAGACCCAGTACTTC
TRBV6-5,TRBJ2-1,.,.,CASSYTGNEQFF,TGTGCCAGCAGTTACACCGGGAATGAGCAGTTCTTC
TRBV5-1,TRBJ2-2,TRBD1,once,CASSLGDSLTGELFF,TGCGCCAGCAGCTTGGGGGACAGTCTCACCGGGGAGCTGTTTTTT
TRBV5-4,TRBJ2-1,TRBD2,.,CASSQGLAIYNEQFF,TGTGCCAGCAGCCAAGGACTAGCGATCTACAATGAGCAGTTCTTC
TRBV19,TRBJ1-1,TRBD1,.,CASTETGGVSTEAFF,TGTGCCAGTACCGAAACAGGGGGCGTCTCGACTGAAGCTTTCTTT
TRBV11-3,TRBJ2-3,TRBD2,.,CASSWGGSTDTQYF,TGTGCCAGCAGCTGGGGAGGGTCCACAGATACGCAGTATTTT
TRBV2,TRBJ2-5,TRBD2,.,CASSSRTSAHFQETQYF,TGTGCCAGCAGTTCAAGGACTAGCGCACACTTCCAAGAGACCCAGTACTTC
TRBV2,TRBJ2-5,TRBD2,.,CATVREVAGEETQYF,TGTGCCACCGTCAGGGAGGTAGCGGGAGAAGAGACCCAGTACTTC
TRBV29-1,TRBJ1-1,.,.,CSVGGTGLGTEAFF,TGCAGCGTTGGCGGGACCGGCTTGGGCACTGAAGCTTTCTTT
TRBV20-1,TRBJ2-7,.,.,CSARVPFEQYF,TGCAGTGCTAGAGTTCCGTTCGAGCAGTACTTC
TRBV30,TRBJ2-1,TRBD2,.,CALREGQNNEQFF,TGTGCCCTCAGGGAGGGCCAGAACAATGAGCAGTTCTTC
TRBV5-6,TRBJ1-3,.,.,CASSSGPSGSGNTIYF,TGTGCCAGCAGCTCGGGTCCCTCGGGCTCTGGAAACACCATATATTTT
TRBV6-5,TRBJ2-3,.,.,CATSRGRDTQYF,TGTGCCACTTCTCGGGGAAGAGATACGCAGTATTTT
TRBV23-1,TRBJ1-4,.,.,CASSQKGRSEKLFF,TGCGCCAGCAGTCAAAAAGGGAGGAGTGAAAAACTGTTTTTT
TRBV5-1,TRBJ2-7,.,.,CASSFRGSYEQYF,TGCGCCAGCAGTTTTAGGGGAAGCTACGAGCAGTACTTC
TRBV28,TRBJ2-1,TRBD2,.,CASSLSGSGSRYEQFF,TGTGCCAGCAGTTTATCGGGTAGCGGGAGTAGGTATGAGCAGTTCTTC
TRBV9,TRBJ2-3,.,.,CASSDPDRIDTQYF,TGTGCCAGCAGCGACCCAGACAGGATAGATACGCAGTATTTT
TRBV6-8,TRBJ1-4,TRBD1,.,CASGWTGYNEKLFF,TGTGCCAGCGGATGGACAGGGTATAATGAAAAACTGTTTTTT
TRBV7-9,TRBJ2-7,TRBD1,.,CASSYGQASREQYF,TGTGCCAGCAGCTATGGACAGGCTTCTAGGGAGCAGTACTTC
TRBV29-1,TRBJ1-1,.,.,CSLLERAGTEAFF,TGCAGCCTCTTAGAGCGCGCCGGCACTGAAGCTTTCTTT
TRBV27,TRBJ2-6,.,.,CASSSGEISGANVLTF,TGTGCCAGCAGTTCCGGGGAGATCTCTGGGGCCAACGTCCTGACTTTC
TRBV6-5,TRBJ2-2,TRBD1,.,CASKRTGDNPGELFF,TGTGCCAGCAAAAGGACAGGGGATAATCCCGGGGAGCTGTTTTTT
TRBV5-4,TRBJ2-7,.,.,CASSQKNSTYEQYF,TGTGCCAGCAGCCAAAAAAATTCAACCTACGAGCAGTACTTC
TRBV4-1,TRBJ1-1,.,.,CASSQLRGTEAFF,TGCGCCAGCAGCCAACTGCGGGGGACTGAAGCTTTCTTT
TRBV5-1,TRBJ2-7,.,once,CASSSPEASHEQYF,TGCGCCAGCAGCTCCCCAGAGGCTAGTCACGAGCAGTACTTC
TRBV28,TRBJ2-3,TRBD2,once,CASSAGLAGGTDTQYF,TGTGCCAGCAGTGCCGGACTAGCGGGAGGGACAGATACGCAGTATTTT
TRBV6-4,TRBJ1-2,.,once,CASSLVTGSSKNYGYTF,TGTGCCAGCAGTCTGGTAACAGGGAGTTCGAAGAACTATGGCTACACCTTC
TRBV21-1,TRBJ1-1,.,once,CASSKCARGYTEAFF,TGTGCCAGCAGCAAGTGTGCACGGGGTTACACTGAAGCTTTCTTT
TRBV9,TRBJ2-5,TRBD2,.,CASSVGAGEWETQYF,TGTGCCAGCAGCGTAGGGGCGGGAGAATGGGAGACCCAGTACTTC
TRBV7-9,TRBJ2-2,TRBD2,.,CASSDAGTSHGELFF,TGTGCCAGCAGCGATGCCGGGACTAGCCACGGGGAGCTGTTTTTT
TRBV7-9,TRBJ2-7,.,.,CASSLAGTYEQYF,TGTGCCAGCAGCTTAGCCGGGACCTACGAGCAGTACTTC
TRBV27,TRBJ2-6,.,.,CASSLLGANVLTF,TGTGCCAGCAGTTTACTTGGGGCCAACGTCCTGACTTTC
TRBV19,TRBJ2-2,.,few,CASSTEQGESGELFF,TGTGCCAGTAGTACGGAACAGGGAGAAAGCGGGGAGCTGTTTTTT
TRBV29-1,TRBJ1-1,.,few,CSVGREPNTEAFF,TGCAGCGTTGGGAGGGAGCCAAACACTGAAGCTTTCTTT
TRBV5-1,TRBJ2-7,TRBD2,.,CASSLAASGGSYEQYF,TGCGCCAGCAGCTTGGCGGCTAGCGGGGGATCCTACGAGCAGTACTTC
TRBV5-4,TRBJ2-7,TRBD1,.,CASSTWDRAYEQYF,TGTGCCAGCAGCACGTGGGACAGGGCCTACGAGCAGTACTTC